This TCR beta chain was captured by sequencing in a study of blood T cell repertoires in COVID-19. Study background: Collection of acute and convalescent COVID-19 samples took place in the United States, Italy and Spain. PBMCs, B-cell-depleted T cells, or T cells provided the cDNA or gDNA that made up the material.

This CDR3 is 16 amino acids long. The V gene's germline CDR1 is PRHDT and CDR2 FYEKMQ (reference sequence). V was clipped by 2 bases and J by 4 bases; unmatched bases: 4. How the authors handled the data: The assay estimated nucleated cells by amplifying reference gene primers. Profiling relied on immunoSEQ multiplex PCR, and the TCRdb table lists in-frame clones only, not all of them. The V and J calls and clone size come from that table; D and trimming were worked out from the DNA. This table has approximately 94,000 clones, approximately 89% appearing once. The sequence was obtained from a man in his fifties or sixties with active COVID-19. The sequenced sample was peripheral blood. This chain connects TRBV13 to TRBJ1-6, with TRBD1 matching over 8 bases. The DNA of the CDR3 is TGTGCCAGCAGCTTAAGGACAGGGAGATATAATTCACCCCTCCACTTT. Translated, it gives CASSLRTGRYNSPLHF. The full variable domain, with the rest looked up from reference TRBV13 and TRBJ1-6, is AAGVIQSPRHLIKEKRETATLKCYPIPRHDTVYWYQQGPGQDPQFLISFYEKMQSDKGSIPDRFSAQQFSDYHSELNMSSLELGDSALYFCASSLRTGRYNSPLHFGNGTRLTVT.